This T cell receptor (beta chain) was recovered during a study of shared clonotypes between healthy human individuals (dated by TCRdb to 2018 to 2021). With respect to the entire study: A few men and a couple of women, aged 18 to 49 years, made up the cohort. Per donor, three plates each were used for CD4 naive and CD4 memory, two for CD8 naive, and one for CD8 memory. The study deeply sequenced blood TCR repertoires of about 5 healthy adults to estimate repertoire size and the extent of clonotype sharing between individuals. Libraries were prepared and TCR repertoires were sequenced by different laboratories using diverse techniques, in order to increase sequencing depth and limit assay-specific biases. Per donor, leukapheresis produced somewhere between about 0.85 and 8.9 billion PBMCs. General conclusions and limits of the study: Estimated clonotype richness was generally larger for naive than for memory subsets. Rarefaction of sorted-subset datasets indicated incomplete sequencing despite the large sequencing depth. Sharing across a few donors was observed for around 5% of naive CD4, less than 4% of naive CD8, 2% to 2.5% of memory CD4, and about 0.39% of memory CD8 clonotypes. Compared with non-shared clonotypes, the clonotypes found in all four sorted-subset donors had higher generation probabilities. Because the study included only a small number of donors, the genetic and exposure-history diversity represented was limited. Pairwise subsampling led to the expectation that sequencing depth would affect the degree of clonotype sharing among donors. Only blood was sampled, and tissue TCR repertoires likely differ from those in blood.

Including cysteine and phenylalanine, the CDR3 has 17 amino acids. Only the CDR3 region is kept as DNA, spanning 51 bases read in frame from base 1. V is pruned by 0 bases and J by 4 bases, leaving 9 bases of the junction without a gene match. The germline V gene (reference sequence) specifies SGHNT as CDR1 and YYREEE as CDR2. The donors were healthy, HIV-negative adults who had no recently reported acute infections or vaccinations. Only Caucasian adults living in Nashville, Tennessee, USA were represented among the donors. CD4+ T cells were enriched by magnetic negative selection; naive cells were then positively selected on CD45RA, and the negative fraction formed the memory subset. Blood was obtained by leukapheresis, after which PBMCs were separated by Ficoll-Histopaque density gradient centrifugation and cryopreserved in liquid nitrogen vapor phase. Analytical flow cytometry was used to check the purity and quantity of every magnetically sorted T cell population. Genomic DNA was isolated from each sorted fraction and quantified by UV absorbance on a Nanodrop 2000c.

Comments on this clone: Its antigen is not yet known. No qualities accompany the bases; no much larger clone lies one base away.

TCR CDR3 regions were amplified from genomic DNA by multiplex PCR using the deep immunoSEQ assay. For each cell subset, the extracted genomic DNA was distributed evenly across all wells of several immunoSEQ 96-well plates, and each plate served as one replicate. Each replicate PCR for sorted subsets received roughly 200 ng genomic DNA, equal to tens of thousands of T cell genomes. Purified libraries were measured with a Qubit 3.0 fluorometer, size-checked on a Bioanalyzer 2100, and measured again with the KAPA Library Quantification kit. A separate single-read 150-cycle Illumina NextSeq 550 flow cell was used to sequence each immunoSEQ 96-well plate. Per the source publication's procedure: The immunoSEQ output contained only junctional sequences without quality scores, so filtering could not match that applied to full-length reads. Sequences were annotated with PyIR, a Python wrapper for IgBLAST v1.9, and V/J genes and CDR3 were assigned using IMGT germline references. Reads with weak V/J assignments (E-value above 1e-6), missing CDR3, stop codons, out-of-frame junctions, or ambiguous translated residues were removed. V3J clonotypes were defined as sequences sharing the same inferred V gene, J gene, and CDR3 amino acid sequence. Percentage overlap between repertoires was computed as shared unique clonotypes divided by the size of the smaller repertoire. Repertoire richness was assessed with RTK rarefaction, the Chao1 estimator, and Recon v2.1 estimates of unobserved clonotypes. Generation probabilities for all TCRbeta clonotypes obtained by the gDNA method from a handful of donors were computed using OLGA. TCRdb re-hosts the immuneACCESS table, in-frame sequences only. Its copies lack some clones; in the studies checked, an unresolved V gene accounts for under half of them, and the cause for the rest is not known. Clonal size and the V and J genes are those of that table, whereas D and trimming came from the DNA. Present in this sample are about 2,500,000 clones, 90% to 95% of which were seen just once. Of the sample, 0.13% to 0.15% is held by the ten largest clones.

The clonotype comes from a man between 18 and 29 years old in good health. The specimen sequenced was naive CD4+ T cells sorted from blood. What this sample's cell subset or site label stands for: CD45RA+ positively selected. The chain was built from TRBV5-4 and TRBJ2-5, with TRBD2 matching 10 junction bases. The CDR3 protein sequence reads: CASSLASQRGGRETQYF. The base sequence is TGTGCCAGCAGCTTGGCCTCCCAGCGGGGGGGCCGAGAGACCCAGTACTTC.